The T cell receptor beta chain under discussion was sequenced for a study of cytomegalovirus exposure and HLA in healthy donors (TCRdb year 2017). Some background on the complete study: An earlier analysis of approximately 600 of the donors reported 250 to 350 Gb of sequence data and approximately 110 million unique TCR beta sequences from about 200 million T cells. About 300 gigabases of sequencing data and approximately 93 million unique TCR sequences were included in an early release covering about 700 HLA-typed donors. Of the approximately 400 genotyped donors, approximately 82% fell in the genetic ancestry cluster associated with self-reported Caucasian donors. The study aimed to test whether cataloging public T cell receptors could reveal signatures of past pathogen exposure. Using immunosequencing, the study profiled T cell repertoires from about 650 subjects and related those repertoires to cytomegalovirus serostatus. Besides the first cohort of about 730 subjects, a separate validation cohort made up of over 95 different subjects was used. The study combined high-throughput TCR immunosequencing, statistical association of individual TCRs with disease status, and machine learning to predict cytomegalovirus infection status. To study patterns of TCR occurrence, a later analysis re-analyzed previously published TCR beta repertoires from 700 or so donors and added high-resolution HLA genotyping. Rather than drawing on any new phenotypic data, the later analysis identified candidate immune exposures from TCR beta sequences and the way those sequences occurred across donors. An earlier analysis of around 540 of the donors applied high-throughput TCR beta sequencing to assess whether each TCR beta V gene segment acted as functional or pseudogenic. Donor age, sex, ethnicity and CMV serostatus were compiled together with the repertoire data. In a later genetic analysis, genome-wide SNP genotypes for about three fifths of the roughly 670 donors were used, and that subset was treated as a discovery cohort. All discovery cohort repertoires had been generated on a single sequencing platform. Class I and class II HLA loci were covered by the typing at four-digit resolution. The number of typed donors differed by locus: about 620-640 for A, B, C, DRB1 and DQB1; some 540 for DQA1; over 600 for DPA1; and around 470 for DPB1. Four or five DR-DQ haplotypes were handled as single units for association and clustering because linkage in the cohort was strong. On average, roughly 200,000 unique TCR beta nucleotide sequences were sequenced per donor among fewer than 500 genotyped donors of the cohort, with roughly 18% of those sequences being non-productive.

The method behind the library was the immunoSEQ multiplex PCR assay. For the multiplex PCR, a mixture combining 60 forward primers for TCR Vbeta segments and 13 reverse primers for TCR Jbeta segments was used. A multiplex PCR assay on genomic DNA amplified the CDR3 region of rearranged TCR beta genes. The Illumina HiSeq System was used to sequence the amplified TCR beta libraries as 87-base-pair reads. Under the source paper's analysis protocol: In a later analysis, roughly 80 million unique TCR beta chains were counted across the 666 repertoires, and approximately 11 million of these chains were shared by at least two donors. Raw reads were error-corrected and collapsed into unique sequences with a nearest-neighbor algorithm that merged closely related sequences to remove PCR and sequencing errors. Alignment of CDR3 sequences to IMGT reference sequences was used to assign V, D and J gene segments. For a sequence to be retained, a match of at least six nucleotides to both a V gene segment and a J gene segment was required. A rearrangement was called productive if the CDR3 had no stop codons and remained in frame with V and J, and every other rearrangement was called non-productive. Following IMGT convention, CDR3 was defined as the stretch from the second conserved V-encoded cysteine up to the conserved J-encoded phenylalanine. The earlier analysis of some 550 of the donors excluded any sequence lacking an unambiguous match to a single V gene segment. In an earlier analysis of approximately 610 of the donors, V segments were called functional above 56.7% productive rearrangements and were called segregating when the between-donor standard deviation exceeded 5%. A statistical classification framework was developed to diagnose cytomegalovirus status using the catalog of TCR beta chain sequences. In a later analysis, V and J genes were assigned by comparing TCR nucleotide sequences against IMGT/GENE-DB human TR gene sequences. A later analysis assigned CDR3 sequences and most-parsimonious VDJ recombination scenarios with the TCRdist pipeline. In a later analysis, each TCR beta chain was defined by its CDR3 amino acid sequence together with its V-gene family, and reads lacking a unique V-gene family were excluded. As a way to deal with suspected cross-contamination and a sequencing artifact, a later analysis dropped roughly 600 nucleotide sequences that were highly shared and had low generation probability. For each public chain, a later analysis derived a clonal expansion index from normalized ranks of inferred template counts within each repertoire. Generation probabilities in a later analysis came from a VDJ recombination model fitted to out-of-frame rearrangements, and those results were checked against IGoR. Hypergeometric tests were used in a later analysis to score TCR-TCR, TCR-HLA and TCR-CMV co-occurrence, with a repertoire-size bias correction applied to the TCR pairs. In a later analysis, false discovery rates were estimated by permuting HLA or CMV assignments 20 times. In a later analysis, co-occurring TCRs were grouped using DBSCAN, with TCRdist sequence similarity added in when clustering inside HLA-allele-positive subsets. Co-occurrence clustering excluded repertoires with fewer than 30,000 or more than 120,000 public chains, plus five with anomalous nucleotide sharing. TCRdb retrieved this table from immuneACCESS and kept in-frame rearrangements only. Not all clones are present; in checked studies, unresolved V genes account for under half, and no reason is known for the remainder. From that table come the V and J calls and clone size; the DNA was used to work out D and trimming. The sample data list around 140,000 clones, and more than 9.5% of these were observed just once. 1.8% of the sample goes to the ten largest clones.

The cohort consisted of more than 650 healthy bone marrow donors. All cohort members were sampled while nominally healthy, although unrecorded immune exposures were likely present. The donor was CMV seronegative and was included in the group of several hundred seronegative cohort members. Each donor provided a peripheral blood sample, and peripheral blood mononuclear cells were used for TCR beta sequencing. The Qiagen DNeasy Blood Extraction Kit was used to extract genomic DNA from the blood cell samples. This clone was found a few times. It lacks a known antigen. The input lacks base qualities; no much larger clone sits a single base away. The research as a whole found: The study gave a list of 150 to 200 TCR beta chains associated with cytomegalovirus. Assigning TCR associations to individual alleles was difficult when HLA alleles, especially DR and DQ, strongly co-occurred. Because the 87-base-pair reads could not distinguish some IMGT-functional V segments, including TRBV6-2 and TRBV6-3, those segments were excluded. According to a later analysis, most CMV-associated TCR beta chains appeared to be HLA-restricted, and the HLA associations seemed to be driven largely by CMV exposure. A later genetic analysis associated a missense DCLRE1C variant with V-gene and J-gene trimming of TCR beta chains, and an independent cohort replicated the association. A later analysis found that HLA-associated TCR beta chains were more clonally expanded and had lower generation probabilities than equally common non-associated chains. For the cohort, immune exposure information was limited to CMV serostatus. Only TCR beta chains were sequenced in this cohort, and the absence of alpha or paired-chain data limited detectable features. In an earlier analysis of about 600 of the donors, most TCR beta V segments appeared in productive rearrangements about 87% or about 30% of the time, broadly matching IMGT annotations. Across donors, most TCR sequences were observed very rarely, whereas some public TCRs were present in many individuals. Presence/absence analyses assumed roughly uniform sequencing depth across donors, an assumption that may not hold. A further reported finding was that TCR beta sequences accurately predicted the HLA-A and HLA-B alleles for most subjects in the first cohort. A few of the identified cytomegalovirus-associated TCR beta chains were confirmed in vitro to be specific for cytomegalovirus antigens. The authors suggested that the approach could potentially be generalized to other disease states and immunological phenotypes. About 17 rarely observed V segments, including chromosome 9 orphons, were excluded from the earlier analysis of approximately 600 of the donors because counts were too low. According to a later analysis, parvovirus B19, influenza, CMV and Epstein-Barr virus appeared linked to several top co-occurrence clusters. A cluster of highly shared sequence variants was judged likely to represent a technical artifact of the sequencing pipeline. Correlated functional status among segregating V segments might reflect linkage disequilibrium, but an unknown experimental factor could not be ruled out. Compared with the roughly 700-donor mean, donors in an Asian-associated ancestry cluster had fewer N-insertions in productive TCRs, according to a later genetic analysis. In a later analysis, the rate of TCR association differed among HLA loci, with DRB1 alleles having the most associated TCRs and HLA-C alleles having the fewest. In both the original and validation cohorts, the classifier was reported to diagnose cytomegalovirus status with high specificity and sensitivity. Because HLA typing was missing for some donors at each locus, association tests included only the typed subset. Specific HLA alleles were associated with 16,951 TCR beta sequences at a false discovery rate of 0.05 in a later analysis.

There are 15 amino acids in the CDR3, from cysteine to phenylalanine inclusive. Left in the record is the CDR3 DNA by itself, 45 bases read in frame from the first base. Here V drops 2 bases and J drops 8 bases, and the junction holds 6 bases not matched to any gene. CDR1 and CDR2 are drawn from the germline V gene (reference sequence): WNHNN, SYGVQD. Rearrangement joined TRBV10-1 to TRBJ2-2; the junction holds 9 bases that match TRBD2. The sequencing sample was made of PBMCs. This receptor was identified in a man aged 45-60 years in good health and CMV-seronegative. CDR3 sequence: CASSEAGGPAGELFF. The bases read TGCGCCAGCAGTGAGGCGGGGGGGCCGGCTGGGGAGCTGTTTTTT.